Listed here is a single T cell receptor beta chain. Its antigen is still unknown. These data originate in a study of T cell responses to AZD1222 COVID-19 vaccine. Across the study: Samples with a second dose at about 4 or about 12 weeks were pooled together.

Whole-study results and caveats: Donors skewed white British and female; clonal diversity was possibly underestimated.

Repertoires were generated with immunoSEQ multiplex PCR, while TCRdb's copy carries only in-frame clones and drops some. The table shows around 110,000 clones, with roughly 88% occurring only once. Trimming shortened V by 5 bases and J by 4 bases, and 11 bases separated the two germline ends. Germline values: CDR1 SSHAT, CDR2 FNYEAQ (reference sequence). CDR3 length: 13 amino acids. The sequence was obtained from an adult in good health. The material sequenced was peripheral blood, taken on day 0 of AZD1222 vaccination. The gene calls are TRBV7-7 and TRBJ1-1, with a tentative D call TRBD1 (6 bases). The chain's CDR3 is CASSANRATEAFF. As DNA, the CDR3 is TGTGCCAGCAGCGCTAACAGGGCCACTGAAGCTTTCTTT.